The next 30 T cell receptor beta chains were all read from a single sample in a study of blood T cells in healthy people across ages. It was with a sample-barcoded 5' primer and a J-beta primer mix that a second PCR of about 6 to 12 cycles was run. MiXCR, applied by TCRdb to the 5' RACE reads, yields one record per CDR3 protein. The sample records about 1.5 million distinct CDR3 sequences, around 40% being singletons. Sequencing used blood. The receptors come from a woman aged 18-30 years in good health.

The rearrangement joins TRBV20-1 to TRBJ2-1, with 8 bases aligning to TRBD1. V shed 3 bases, J shed 7 bases, and the junction held 11 bases outside the gene matches. Germline values: CDR1 DFQATT, CDR2 SNEGSKA (reference sequence). The CDR3 covers 15 residues. CDR3 sequence (DNA): TGCAGTGCTAGCTATGGGACAGGAATTTCTAATGAGCAGTTCTTC. Translation: CSASYGTGISNEQFF.

J is TRBJ1-2 and V is TRBV6-5; TRBD1 agrees at 8 bases. The V gene's germline CDR1 is MNHEY and CDR2 SVGAGI. This CDR3 spans 14 amino acids. Germline trimming cut 6 bases from V and 7 bases from J; bases unmatched to any gene: 10. The CDR3 here is CASRPTTGVSGYTF. In nucleotides, the CDR3 is TGTGCCAGCAGGCCGACGACAGGGGTTAGTGGCTACACCTTC.

This clonotype was seen a handful of times. This chain uses TRBV20-1 with TRBJ2-5; 7 bases align to TRBD2. This CDR3 spans 14 amino acids. Germline V gene sequence: CDR1 DFQATT, CDR2 SNEGSKA (reference sequence). V lost 5 bases and J lost 4; bases outside the gene matches: 10. DNA of the CDR3: TGCAGTGCTCCTATGGGGACTATAGGAGAGACCCAGTACTTC. It specifies CSAPMGTIGETQYF.

This chain links TRBV30 with TRBJ2-1, with 13 nucleotides matching TRBD2. The CDR3 loop spans 14 amino acids. Per the germline V gene, CDR1 is GTSNPN and CDR2 is SVGIG (reference sequence). V was pared by 6 bases and J by 9 bases, with 8 bases of the junction left unmatched. The CDR3 bases are TGTGCCTGTCTGGGACTAGCGGGAATCGGTGAGCAGTTCTTC. It encodes CACLGLAGIGEQFF.

The chain recombines TRBV10-3 with TRBJ1-5; the D gene is possibly TRBD1 (5 bases). This CDR3 region has 16 residues. Trimming took 6 bases from V and 0 from J, leaving 15 bases between them. Germline values: CDR1 ENHRY, CDR2 SYGVKD. The CDR3 reads CAIRAEGIYSNQPQHF. CDR3 DNA sequence: TGTGCCATCAGGGCGGAGGGGATATATAGCAATCAGCCCCAGCATTTT.

V gene TRBV6-2 or TRBV6-3 combines with J gene TRBJ2-1; no clear D. Germline assignment: CDR1 MNHEY and CDR2 SVGEGT. V lost 0 bases to trimming and J lost 0 bases, with 12 bases between them. The CDR3 has 17 residues. CDR3 amino acids: CASSYSSPERSYNEQFF. The DNA for the CDR3 is TGTGCCAGCAGTTACTCTTCCCCGGAGCGCTCCTACAATGAGCAGTTCTTC.

The chain carries TRBV25-1 and TRBJ2-7, with a tentative D call TRBD1 (6 bases). The length of the CDR3 is 13 residues. Trimming left V 6 bases short and J 3 bases short, with 12 bases between. CDR1 is MGHDK and CDR2 is SYGVNS in the germline V gene. In DNA, the CDR3 is TGTGCCAGCAGGTTTGGCAGGGGCTACGAGCAGTACTTC. Translating it yields CASRFGRGYEQYF.

This clonotype was seen repeatedly, ten times or more. V usage is TRBV6-1 and J usage is TRBJ2-1; no firm D call. V shed 11 bases and J shed 4 bases, with 12 bases lying between them. The CDR3 runs to 12 residues. Germline-derived CDR1 and CDR2 are MNHNS and SASEGT. The CDR3 DNA reads as TGTGCCTCTAAAGCGAATTACAATGAGCAGTTCTTC. Protein sequence: CASKANYNEQFF.

The rearrangement joins TRBV20-1 to TRBJ2-1; D is unclear. CDR3 length equals 16 residues. V lost 2 bases and J lost 0, with 14 bases in between. Germline loops: CDR1 DFQATT, CDR2 SNEGSKA (reference sequence). The CDR3 region has the DNA TGCAGTGCTAGATTTCCTCGGGCTAGCTCCTACAATGAGCAGTTCTTC. It translates to CSARFPRASSYNEQFF.

Written as DNA, the CDR3 is TGCAGTGCTAGGATTGCGAGGAGCTCCTACGAGCAGTACTTC. Amino acid sequence: CSARIARSSYEQYF. The chain has TRBV20-1 and TRBJ2-7, with D uncertain. Germline loops: CDR1 DFQATT, CDR2 SNEGSKA (reference sequence). The CDR3 covers 14 residues. Between the trimmed V and J ends, which lost 3 bases and 0 bases, there was a span of 12 bases.

There are a few counts of this clonotype. The CDR3 protein is CASSQDGDNISPLHF. The CDR3 nucleotides read TGCGCCAGCAGCCAAGATGGAGACAATATTTCACCCCTCCACTTT. The chain couples TRBV4-3 to TRBJ1-6, with D unclear. The germline CDR1 and CDR2 sequences are LGHNA and YSLEER. This CDR3 has 15 amino acids. V was trimmed by 0 bases and J by 9 bases, leaving 12 bases between them.

To note about this clonotype: An end of the junction differs from the germline gene, which may be a read error. The chain couples TRBV9 to TRBJ1-2; D call uncertain. In germline, CDR1 is SGDLS, CDR2 YYNGEE. The CDR3 covers 13 residues. The CDR3 sequence is CAGSVDGNYGYTF. The CDR3 coding sequence is TGTGCCGGCAGCGTAGATGGGAACTATGGCTACACCTTC.

This clonotype occurred a few times. V usage is TRBV4-1 and J usage is TRBJ1-1; D gene ambiguous. The germline gives CDR1 MGHRA, CDR2 YSYEKL. There are 13 residues in the CDR3. The V and J ends lost 4 bases and 3 bases respectively, with 9 bases between them. The DNA for the CDR3 is TGCGCCAGCAGCCCGGGATTTTACACTGAAGCTTTCTTT. Its translation: CASSPGFYTEAFF.

This chain uses TRBV11-2 with TRBJ2-2; D is uncertain. CDR3 length equals 13 residues. Germline CDR1 reads SGHAT; CDR2 reads FQNNGV. Trimming pared 4 bases from V and 5 bases from J, leaving 8 bases between. The CDR3 region is CASSSSLTGELFF. Written as DNA, the CDR3 is TGTGCCAGCAGCTCCTCACTAACCGGGGAGCTGTTTTTT.

The chain is built from TRBV11-2 and TRBJ1-1; D might be TRBD1 (6 bases). The germline gives CDR1 SGHAT, CDR2 FQNNGV. This CDR3 contains 17 residues. The V gene lost 5 bases and the J gene lost 0 bases, with 19 bases spanning the gap. The DNA of the CDR3 is TGTGCCAGCAGCCCCGGACAGCCTACCAGAATGAACACTGAAGCTTTCTTT. Residues: CASSPGQPTRMNTEAFF.

The V gene is TRBV7-9, the J gene TRBJ2-4; 7 bases agree with TRBD2. Germline values: CDR1 SEHNR, CDR2 FQNEAQ (reference sequence). This CDR3 comprises 17 residues. V shed 3 bases, J shed 1 base, and the junction held 9 bases outside the gene matches. CDR3: CASSLVGGGRAKNIQYF. CDR3 sequence (DNA): TGTGCCAGCAGCTTGGTCGGGGGAGGGAGGGCCAAAAACATTCAGTACTTC.

J is TRBJ2-1 and V is TRBV2, with TRBD2 matching over 8 bases. Germline V gives CDR1 SNHLY, CDR2 FYNNEI. V dropped 4 bases and J dropped 8; count of bases not matched to a gene: 1. The CDR3 has 12 residues. CDR3 in DNA: TGTGCCAGCAGTGGGACTAGCCATGAGCAGTTCTTC. As protein: CASSGTSHEQFF. The full variable domain, in which reference TRBV2 and TRBJ2-1 provide the parts outside the CDR3, is EPEVTQTPSHQVTQMGQEVILRCVPISNHLYFYWYRQILGQKVEFLVSFYNNEISEKSEIFDDQFSVERPDGSNFTLKIRSTKLEDSAMYFCASSGTSHEQFFGPGTRLTVL.

This chain connects TRBV20-1 to TRBJ2-1, with 10 bases that match TRBD2. The CDR3 has 14 amino acids. Unmatched junction bases numbered 9, after V lost 8 bases and J lost 5 bases. Germline CDR1 and CDR2: DFQATT and SNEGSKA (reference sequence). The chain's CDR3 is CSSQEREGHNEQFF. CDR3 sequence (DNA): TGCAGTAGCCAAGAGCGGGAGGGACACAATGAGCAGTTCTTC.

The rearrangement joins TRBV5-1 to TRBJ2-3; D ambiguous. The CDR3 loop spans 15 amino acids. Germline CDR1 reads SGHRS; CDR2 reads YFSETQ. V was shortened by 4 bases and J by 2 bases, with 14 bases between the two germline ends. The CDR3 nucleotides read TGCGCCAGCAGCCCACCGGCCCAAGACACAGATACGCAGTATTTT. Protein sequence: CASSPPAQDTDTQYF.

The chain combines TRBV7-2 with TRBJ2-5, with 7 bases fitting TRBD2. Trimming cost V 7 bases and J 5 bases; bases outside gene matches: 7. CDR3 size: 13 residues. Looked up from germline, CDR1 is SGHTA and CDR2 is FQGNSA. Here the CDR3 reads CASIQSGDETQYF. In DNA, the CDR3 is TGTGCCAGCATCCAAAGCGGGGACGAGACCCAGTACTTC.

The chain combines TRBV20-1 with TRBJ2-7, with D hard to call. Trimming shortened V by 1 base and J by 2 bases, and 6 bases separated the two germline ends. CDR1 is DFQATT and CDR2 is SNEGSKA in the germline V gene (reference sequence). CDR3 length: 12 residues. CDR3 in DNA: TGCAGTGCTAGAGGTGGCACCTACGAGCAGTACTTC. Its protein is CSARGGTYEQYF.

The chain links TRBV10-3 to TRBJ2-7; 9 bases match TRBD2. With 3 bases clipped from V and 7 bases from J, the junction kept 10 bases outside the gene matches. Looked up from germline, CDR1 is ENHRY and CDR2 is SYGVKD. This CDR3 comprises 15 residues. Here the CDR3 reads CAISDPAGGYNEQYF. CDR3 in DNA: TGTGCCATCAGTGATCCAGCGGGGGGTTACAATGAGCAGTACTTC.

The gene calls are TRBV5-1 and TRBJ2-5; maybe TRBD2 (6 bases). The DNA end is more similar to TRBJ2-7, so the J call may be wrong. This CDR3 has 12 amino acids. Per the germline V gene, CDR1 is SGHRS and CDR2 is YFSETQ. The CDR3 loop is CASTLGGDEQYF. CDR3 sequence (DNA): TGCGCCAGCACGCTGGGGGGAGACGAGCAGTACTTC.

The chain uses TRBV20-1 and TRBJ2-7, with a tentative D call TRBD2 (6 bases). There are 15 residues in the CDR3. The V gene's germline CDR1 is DFQATT and CDR2 SNEGSKA (reference sequence). The ends were cut back, 0 bases at V and 0 bases at J, with 12 bases in the middle. In DNA, the CDR3 is TGCAGTGCTAGAGAACCGGGAGCGAGCTCCTACGAGCAGTACTTC. Translation gives CSAREPGASSYEQYF.

The chain joins TRBV2 to TRBJ2-1; a possible D gene is TRBD2 (5 bases). Germline V lookup: CDR1 SNHLY, CDR2 FYNNEI. Trimming removed 7 bases from V and 4 bases from J, with 14 bases in between. The CDR3 sequence is 14 residues long. CDR3 loop: CASMRDSRYNEQFF. In DNA, the CDR3 is TGTGCCAGCATGAGGGATAGCAGATACAATGAGCAGTTCTTC.

This clonotype was observed many times. The CDR3 coding sequence is TGTGCCAGCAGGCACTACAATGAGCAGTACTTC. This sequence encodes CASRHYNEQYF. The V gene is TRBV6-5, the J gene TRBJ2-1; D is undetermined. The J call may be faulty, since TRBJ2-7 better matches the DNA end. CDR3 size: 11 residues. The germline CDR1 and CDR2 sequences are MNHEY and SVGAGI.

The chain combines TRBV20-1 with TRBJ2-1, with 8 bases fitting TRBD2. CDR1 DFQATT and CDR2 SNEGSKA come from the germline V gene (reference sequence). This CDR3 has 15 residues. Losses at the gene ends were 6 bases for V and 2 bases for J; bases not matched to a gene: 9. This CDR3 is CSAPGGAGAYNEQFF. The CDR3 nucleotides are TGCAGTGCCCCCGGGGGAGCGGGAGCCTACAATGAGCAGTTCTTC.

Note on this clonotype: At one boundary the junction diverges from the germline segment, which might be a read error. The chain links TRBV28 to TRBJ2-4; perhaps TRBD2 as D (5 bases). Matching the DNA end better, TRBJ2-5 makes the J call doubtful. The CDR3 extends over 13 amino acids. CDR1 is MDHEN, CDR2 SYDVKM, per germline. The CDR3 DNA reads as TGTGCCGGCAGAGATACAGAGGGTGAGACCCAGTACTTC. As protein: CAGRDTEGETQYF.

The chain recombines TRBV2 with TRBJ1-1; D is unresolved. Trimming left V 7 bases short and J 1 base short, with 10 bases between. Germline CDR1 and CDR2: SNHLY and FYNNEI. This CDR3 comprises 13 residues. The CDR3 loop is CASKIRPNTEAFF. The CDR3 region has the DNA TGTGCCAGCAAAATACGGCCGAACACTGAAGCTTTCTTT.

The chain recombines TRBV7-2 with TRBJ1-2; 10 nucleotides match TRBD1. V was pared by 4 bases and J by 5 bases, with 7 bases of the junction left unmatched. Per germline, CDR1 SGHTA and CDR2 FQGNSA. The CDR3 extends over 15 amino acids. The CDR3: CASSSRGDRGYGYTF. DNA of the CDR3: TGTGCCAGCAGCTCGAGAGGGGACAGGGGTTATGGCTACACCTTC.